This passage covers 5 T cell receptor beta chains from one sample sequenced in a study of immune evolution from preneoplasia to lung adenocarcinoma. TCRdb's table, derived via immunoSEQ multiplex PCR, lists solely in-frame clones and lacks some. The data contain 6,500 to 9,500 clones, roughly 88% of them seen just once; the ten biggest clones take up 2.5%. Sequencing was performed on FFPE minimally invasive lung adenocarcinoma tissue. These receptors came from a person aged 80 or older with lung adenocarcinoma.

In nucleotides, the CDR3 is TGTGCCAGCAGTGAAGCGTTCCGTAGCAATCAGCCCCAGCATTTT. Its translation: CASSEAFRSNQPQHF. This sequence joins TRBV2 and TRBJ1-5; D ambiguous. The CDR3 consists of 15 residues. The germline gives CDR1 SNHLY, CDR2 FYNNEI. Trimming stripped 0 bases from V and 0 bases from J, with 6 bases between.

This clone was observed a single time. The chain joins TRBV11-2 to TRBJ1-5; maybe TRBD1 (6 bases). The germline CDR1 and CDR2 sequences are SGHAT and FQNNGV. The CDR3 runs to 15 residues. The V gene lost 0 bases and the J gene lost 1 base, with 7 bases spanning the gap. CDR3 sequence (DNA): TGTGCCAGCAGCTTAGAAGGACAGAGCAATCAGCCCCAGCATTTT. Encoded protein: CASSLEGQSNQPQHF.

Turning to this clone: The junction shows a germline mismatch at one end, possibly a read error. The chain carries TRBV4-1 and TRBJ2-1; D not resolved. CDR3 length equals 12 residues. The germline gives CDR1 MGHRA, CDR2 YSYEKL. The DNA of the CDR3 is TGCGCCAGCAGCCAGGCTAGGAGTGAGCATTTCTTC. It codes for CASSQARSEHFF.

Regarding this clone: Other DNA sequences in the same sample also yield this CDR3. The chain links TRBV29-1 to TRBJ2-3; possible D gene TRBD2, 6 bases. The V end was cut by 4 bases, the J end by 0 bases, with 11 bases between. The CDR3 has 14 residues. Germline CDR1 is SQVTM and CDR2 is ANQGSEA. As DNA, the CDR3 is TGCAGCGTTGCCCCGGGGGTTAGCACAGATACGCAGTATTTT. Translated: CSVAPGVSTDTQYF.

V usage is TRBV9 and J usage is TRBJ2-2, with TRBD1 matching over 8 bases. The junction had 8 bases not matched to a gene; V was cut back by 3 bases and J by 4 bases. The CDR3 contains 16 residues. CDR1 and CDR2 from the germline V gene are SGDLS and YYNGEE. The CDR3 sequence: CASSERGTGPTGELFF. CDR3 in DNA: TGTGCCAGCAGCGAACGAGGGACAGGACCCACCGGGGAGCTGTTTTTT.